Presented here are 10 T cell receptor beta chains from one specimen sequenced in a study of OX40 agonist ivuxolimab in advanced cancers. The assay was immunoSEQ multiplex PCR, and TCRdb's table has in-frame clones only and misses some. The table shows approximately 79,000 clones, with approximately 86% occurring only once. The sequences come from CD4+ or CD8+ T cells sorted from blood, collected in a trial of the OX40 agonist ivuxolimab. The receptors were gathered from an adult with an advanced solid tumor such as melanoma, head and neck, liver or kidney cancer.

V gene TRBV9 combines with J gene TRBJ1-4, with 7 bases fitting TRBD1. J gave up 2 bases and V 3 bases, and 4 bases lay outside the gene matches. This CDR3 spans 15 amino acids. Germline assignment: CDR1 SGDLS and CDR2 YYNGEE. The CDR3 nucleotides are TGTGCCAGCAGCGCCCCGACAGGGACTAATGAAAAACTGTTTTTT. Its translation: CASSAPTGTNEKLFF.

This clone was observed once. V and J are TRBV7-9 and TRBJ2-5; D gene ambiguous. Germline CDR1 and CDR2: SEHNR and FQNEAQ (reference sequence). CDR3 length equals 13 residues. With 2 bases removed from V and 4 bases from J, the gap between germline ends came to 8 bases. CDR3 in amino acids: CASSLNFPETQYF. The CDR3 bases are TGTGCCAGCAGCTTAAATTTCCCAGAGACCCAGTACTTC.

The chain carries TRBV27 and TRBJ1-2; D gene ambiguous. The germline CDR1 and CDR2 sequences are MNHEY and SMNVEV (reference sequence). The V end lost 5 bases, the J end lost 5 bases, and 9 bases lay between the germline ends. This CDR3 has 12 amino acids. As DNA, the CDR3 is TGTGCCAGCAGTCGAGACGGGTATGGCTACACCTTC. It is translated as CASSRDGYGYTF.

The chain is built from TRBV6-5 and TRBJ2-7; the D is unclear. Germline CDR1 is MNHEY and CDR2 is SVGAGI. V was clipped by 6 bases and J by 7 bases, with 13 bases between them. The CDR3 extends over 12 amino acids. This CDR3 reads CASSRGLGEQYF. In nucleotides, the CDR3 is TGTGCCAGCAGCCGTGGTCTGGGGGAGCAGTACTTC.

CDR3 residues: CASSLLASSTDTQYF. The CDR3 nucleotides are TGTGCCAGCAGTCTACTAGCCTCTAGCACAGATACGCAGTATTTT. The rearrangement joins TRBV25-1 to TRBJ2-3; a possible D gene is TRBD2 (6 bases). CDR1 is MGHDK and CDR2 is SYGVNS in the germline V gene. The V gene lost 5 bases and the J gene lost 0 bases, with 12 bases spanning the gap. The CDR3 covers 15 residues.

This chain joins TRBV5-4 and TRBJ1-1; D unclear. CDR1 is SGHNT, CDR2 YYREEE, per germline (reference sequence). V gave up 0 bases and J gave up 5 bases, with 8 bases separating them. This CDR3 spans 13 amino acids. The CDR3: CASSLVGVTEAFF. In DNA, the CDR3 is TGTGCCAGCAGCTTGGTTGGGGTTACTGAAGCTTTCTTT.

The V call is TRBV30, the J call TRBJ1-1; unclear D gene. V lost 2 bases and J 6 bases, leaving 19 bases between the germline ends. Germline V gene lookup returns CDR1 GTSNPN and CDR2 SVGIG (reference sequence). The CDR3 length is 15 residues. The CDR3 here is CAWSLALGGVAEAFF. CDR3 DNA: TGTGCCTGGAGTTTGGCCCTCGGTGGGGTTGCTGAAGCTTTCTTT.

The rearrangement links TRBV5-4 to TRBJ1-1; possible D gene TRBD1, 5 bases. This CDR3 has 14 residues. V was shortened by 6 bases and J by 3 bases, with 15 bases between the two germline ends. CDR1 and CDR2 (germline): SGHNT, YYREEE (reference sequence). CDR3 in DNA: TGTGCCAGCACCCCGGGACTGATGGACACTGAAGCTTTCTTT. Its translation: CASTPGLMDTEAFF.

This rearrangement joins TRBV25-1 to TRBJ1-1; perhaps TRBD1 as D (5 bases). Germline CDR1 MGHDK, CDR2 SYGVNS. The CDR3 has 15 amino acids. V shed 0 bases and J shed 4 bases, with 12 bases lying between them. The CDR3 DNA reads TGTGCCAGCAGTGAATATGGGGGGGGAGGCACTGAAGCTTTCTTT. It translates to CASSEYGGGGTEAFF.

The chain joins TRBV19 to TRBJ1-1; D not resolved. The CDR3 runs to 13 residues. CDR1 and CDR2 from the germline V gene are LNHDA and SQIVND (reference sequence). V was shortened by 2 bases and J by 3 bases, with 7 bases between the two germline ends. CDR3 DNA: TGTGCCAGTAGTATAAGGGTTCACACTGAAGCTTTCTTT. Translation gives CASSIRVHTEAFF.